This TCR beta chain originates from a study of persistence of HIV-infected CD4 T cells. The overall study: Donors had been on suppressive ART for a median of roughly 8 years. Two participants gave one leukapheresis sample; others gave up to about 180 mL blood repeatedly.

This was the immunoSEQ version 4 assay in survey mode. Generated by immunoSEQ multiplex PCR, the TCRdb table keeps only in-frame clones and is missing some. The table records some 21,000 clones, approximately 80% of them present only once. CDR3 size: 15 residues. CDR1 and CDR2 from the germline V gene are SGHRS and YFSETQ. V lost 1 base, J lost 0 bases, and 8 bases lay in between. Findings and limits, study-wide: Degenerate expanded CDR3beta sequences were enriched among CMV- and Gag-responding cells.

For this clone: Antigen specificity is unknown.

The stimulus was lysate of CMV-infected fibroblasts, roughly 9.2 ug/mL. Responding CD4+ T cells were sorted by upregulation of both CD40 ligand and CD69. Donors had CD4+ T cell counts above 400 cells/uL and were CMV-seropositive. V usage is TRBV5-1 and J usage is TRBJ2-4; the D is unclear. This clonotype originated in an adult man with HIV who was CMV-seropositive. The input for sequencing was CD4+ T cells sorted from PBMCs after roughly 18-hour stimulation, taken from a patient who received antiretroviral therapy. Written as DNA, the CDR3 is TGCGCCAGCAGCTTGTTTGGACCAGCCAAAAACATTCAGTACTTC. Protein: CASSLFGPAKNIQYF.